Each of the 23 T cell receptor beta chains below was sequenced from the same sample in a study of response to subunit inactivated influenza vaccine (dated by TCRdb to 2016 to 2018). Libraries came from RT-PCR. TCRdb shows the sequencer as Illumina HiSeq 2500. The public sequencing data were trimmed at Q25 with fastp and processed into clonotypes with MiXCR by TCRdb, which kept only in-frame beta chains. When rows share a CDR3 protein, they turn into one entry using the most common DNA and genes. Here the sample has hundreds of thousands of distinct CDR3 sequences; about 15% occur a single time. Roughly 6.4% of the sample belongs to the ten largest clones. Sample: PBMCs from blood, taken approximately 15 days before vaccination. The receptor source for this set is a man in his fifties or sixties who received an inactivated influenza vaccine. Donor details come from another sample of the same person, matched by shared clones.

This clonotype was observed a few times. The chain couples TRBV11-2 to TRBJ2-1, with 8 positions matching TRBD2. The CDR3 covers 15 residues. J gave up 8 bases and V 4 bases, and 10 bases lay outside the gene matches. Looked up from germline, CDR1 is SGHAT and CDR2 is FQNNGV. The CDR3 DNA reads TGTGCCAGCAGCTCGAATCCGGGAGGGGGATATGAGCAGTTCTTC. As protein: CASSSNPGGGYEQFF.

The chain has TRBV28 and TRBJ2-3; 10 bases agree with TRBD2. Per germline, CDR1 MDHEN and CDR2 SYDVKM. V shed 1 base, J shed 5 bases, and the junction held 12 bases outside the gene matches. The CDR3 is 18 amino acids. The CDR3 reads CASSLSPTEREGVDTQYF. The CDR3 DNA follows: TGTGCCAGCAGTTTATCCCCCACCGAGCGGGAGGGGGTAGATACGCAGTATTTT.

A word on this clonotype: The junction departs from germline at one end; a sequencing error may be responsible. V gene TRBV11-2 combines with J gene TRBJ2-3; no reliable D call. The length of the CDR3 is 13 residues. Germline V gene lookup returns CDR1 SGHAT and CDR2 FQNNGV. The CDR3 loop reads CASTDKGTNTQYF. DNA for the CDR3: TGTGCCAGCACCGATAAGGGCACAAATACGCAGTATTTT.

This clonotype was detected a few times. CDR3 amino acids: CASSPPGLGSTQYF. In DNA, the CDR3 is TGTGCCAGCAGCCCCCCCGGGCTCGGTTCGACCCAGTACTTC. V usage is TRBV7-2 and J usage is TRBJ2-5; no firm D call. CDR1 is SGHTA, CDR2 FQGNSA, per germline. The CDR3 runs 14 residues. V was trimmed by 5 bases and J by 7 bases, leaving 17 bases between them.

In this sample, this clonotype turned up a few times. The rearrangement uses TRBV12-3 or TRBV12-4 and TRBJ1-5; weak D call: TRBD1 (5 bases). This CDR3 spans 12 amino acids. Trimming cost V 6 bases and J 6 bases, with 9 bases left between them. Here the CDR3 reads CASSSGSQPQHF. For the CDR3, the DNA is TGTGCCAGCAGCTCAGGGAGTCAGCCCCAGCATTTT.

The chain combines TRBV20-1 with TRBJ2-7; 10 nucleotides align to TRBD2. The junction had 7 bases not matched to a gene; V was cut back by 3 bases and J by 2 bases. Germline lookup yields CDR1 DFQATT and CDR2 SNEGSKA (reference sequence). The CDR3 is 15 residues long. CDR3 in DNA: TGCAGTGCTAGTCGTCTAGCGGGAGTTACCTACGAGCAGTACTTC. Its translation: CSASRLAGVTYEQYF.

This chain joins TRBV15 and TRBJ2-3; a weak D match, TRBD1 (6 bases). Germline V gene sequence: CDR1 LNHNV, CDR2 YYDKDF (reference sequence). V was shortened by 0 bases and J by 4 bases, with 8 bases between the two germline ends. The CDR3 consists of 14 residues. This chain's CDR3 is CATSRDAGADTQYF. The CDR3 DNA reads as TGTGCCACCAGCAGAGATGCAGGGGCAGATACGCAGTATTTT.

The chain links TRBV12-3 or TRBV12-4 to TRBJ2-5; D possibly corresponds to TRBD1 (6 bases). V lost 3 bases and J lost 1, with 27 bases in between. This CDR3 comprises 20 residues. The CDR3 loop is CASSLPRGVYQSTLQETQYF. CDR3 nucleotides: TGTGCCAGCAGTTTGCCCAGGGGTGTTTACCAATCAACACTCCAAGAGACCCAGTACTTC.

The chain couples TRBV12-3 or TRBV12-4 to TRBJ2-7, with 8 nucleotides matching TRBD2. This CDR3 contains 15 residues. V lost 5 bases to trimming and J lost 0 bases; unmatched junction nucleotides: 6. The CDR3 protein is CASSVTSASSYEQYF. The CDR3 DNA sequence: TGTGCCAGCAGTGTGACTAGCGCCAGCTCCTACGAGCAGTACTTC.

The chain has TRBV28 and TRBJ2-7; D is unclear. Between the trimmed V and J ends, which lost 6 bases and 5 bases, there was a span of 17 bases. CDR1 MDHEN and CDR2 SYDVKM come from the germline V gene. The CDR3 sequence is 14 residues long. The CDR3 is CASRFKFDSDEQYF. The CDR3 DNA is TGTGCCAGCAGGTTTAAGTTCGATTCCGACGAGCAGTACTTC.

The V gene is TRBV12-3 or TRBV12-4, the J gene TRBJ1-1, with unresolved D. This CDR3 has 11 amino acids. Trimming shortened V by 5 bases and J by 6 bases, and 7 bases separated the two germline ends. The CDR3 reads CASSTVSEAFF. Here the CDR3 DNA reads TGTGCCAGCAGTACAGTTTCTGAAGCTTTCTTT.

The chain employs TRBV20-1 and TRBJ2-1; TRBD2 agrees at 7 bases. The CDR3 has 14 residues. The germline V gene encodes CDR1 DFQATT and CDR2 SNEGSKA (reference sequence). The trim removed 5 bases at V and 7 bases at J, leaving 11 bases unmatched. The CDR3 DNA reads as TGCAGTGCTCGTATCTTCCCGGGGGGTAATGAGCAGTTCTTC. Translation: CSARIFPGGNEQFF.

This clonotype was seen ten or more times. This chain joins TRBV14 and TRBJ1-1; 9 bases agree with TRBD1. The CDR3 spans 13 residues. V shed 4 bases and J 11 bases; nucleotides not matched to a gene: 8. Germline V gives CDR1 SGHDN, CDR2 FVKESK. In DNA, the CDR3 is TGTGCCAGCAGCCTTGGGACAGGGCTGACGGCTTTCTTT. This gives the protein CASSLGTGLTAFF. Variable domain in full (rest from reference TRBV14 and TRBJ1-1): EAGVTQFPSHSVIEKGQTVTLRCDPISGHDNLYWYRRVMGKEIKFLLHFVKESKQDESGMPNNRFLAERTGGTYSTLKVQPAELEDSGVYFCASSLGTGLTAFFGQGTRLTVV.

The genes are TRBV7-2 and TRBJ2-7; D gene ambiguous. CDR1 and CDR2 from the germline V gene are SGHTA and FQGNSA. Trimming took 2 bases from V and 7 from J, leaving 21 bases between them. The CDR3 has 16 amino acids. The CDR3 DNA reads TGTGCCAGCAGCTTAAGCTACCGGCCTGGCGGAAGGGAGCAGTACTTC. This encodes CASSLSYRPGGREQYF.

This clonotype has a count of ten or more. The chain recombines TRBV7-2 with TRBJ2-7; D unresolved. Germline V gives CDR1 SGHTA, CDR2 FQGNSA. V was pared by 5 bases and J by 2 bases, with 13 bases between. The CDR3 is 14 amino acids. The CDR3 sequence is CASSPHGPPYEQYF. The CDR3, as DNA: TGTGCCAGCAGCCCGCATGGTCCCCCCTACGAGCAGTACTTC.

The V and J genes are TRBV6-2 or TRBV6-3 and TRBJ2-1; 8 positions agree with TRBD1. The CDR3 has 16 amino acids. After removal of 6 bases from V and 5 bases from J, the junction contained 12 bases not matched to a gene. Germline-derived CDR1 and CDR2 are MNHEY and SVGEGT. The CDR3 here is CASSSRRTGPHNEQFF. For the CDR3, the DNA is TGTGCCAGCAGCTCTAGACGGACAGGGCCTCACAATGAGCAGTTCTTC.

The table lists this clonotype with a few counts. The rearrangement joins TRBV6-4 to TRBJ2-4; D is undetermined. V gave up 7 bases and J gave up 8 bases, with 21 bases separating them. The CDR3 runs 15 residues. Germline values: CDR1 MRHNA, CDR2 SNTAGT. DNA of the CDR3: TGTGCCAGCACCGCGCCCCGAAAAAGGGCGGACATTCAGTACTTC. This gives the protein CASTAPRKRADIQYF.

CDR3: CASSLAGSGGPDEQFF. CDR3 coding DNA: TGTGCCAGCAGCTTAGCGGGGTCGGGGGGGCCTGATGAGCAGTTCTTC. V and J are TRBV7-8 and TRBJ2-1; TRBD2 matches 8 bases. Germline V gene data show CDR1 as SGHVS and CDR2 as FQNEAQ. The junction had 9 bases not matched to a gene; V was cut back by 0 bases and J by 8 bases. The CDR3 consists of 16 residues.

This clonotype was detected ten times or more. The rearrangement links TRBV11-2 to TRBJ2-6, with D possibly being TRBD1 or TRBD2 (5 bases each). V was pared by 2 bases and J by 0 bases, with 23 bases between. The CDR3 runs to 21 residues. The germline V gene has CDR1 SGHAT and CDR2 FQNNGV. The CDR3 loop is CASSLFSPGTERFSGANVLTF. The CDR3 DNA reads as TGTGCCAGCAGCTTATTTTCCCCCGGGACCGAAAGATTCTCTGGGGCCAACGTCCTGACTTTC.

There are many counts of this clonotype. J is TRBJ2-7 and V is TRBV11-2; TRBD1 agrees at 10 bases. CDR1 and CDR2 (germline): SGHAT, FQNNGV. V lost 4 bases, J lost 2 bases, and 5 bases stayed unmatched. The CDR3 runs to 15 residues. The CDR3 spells CASSSAGTGAYEQYF. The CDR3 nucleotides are TGTGCCAGCAGCTCTGCCGGGACAGGGGCCTACGAGCAGTACTTC.

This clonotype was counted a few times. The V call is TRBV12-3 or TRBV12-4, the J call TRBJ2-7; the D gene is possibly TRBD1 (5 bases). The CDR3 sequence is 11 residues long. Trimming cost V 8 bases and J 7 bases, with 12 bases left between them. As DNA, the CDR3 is TGTGCCAGCGCGGCAGGGAATGAGCAGTACTTC. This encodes CASAAGNEQYF.

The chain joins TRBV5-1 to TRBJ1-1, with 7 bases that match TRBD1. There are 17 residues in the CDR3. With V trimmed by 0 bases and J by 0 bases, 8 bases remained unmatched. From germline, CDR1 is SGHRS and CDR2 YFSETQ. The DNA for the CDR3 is TGCGCCAGCAGCTTGGGAGGGGGCGCGAACGTGAACACTGAAGCTTTCTTT. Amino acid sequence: CASSLGGGANVNTEAFF.

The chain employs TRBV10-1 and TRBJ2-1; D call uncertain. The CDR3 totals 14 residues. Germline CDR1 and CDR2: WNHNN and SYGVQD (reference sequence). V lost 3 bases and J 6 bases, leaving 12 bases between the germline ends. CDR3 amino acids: CASSDLPRSNEQFF. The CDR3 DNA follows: TGCGCCAGCAGTGATCTCCCTAGAAGCAATGAGCAGTTCTTC.